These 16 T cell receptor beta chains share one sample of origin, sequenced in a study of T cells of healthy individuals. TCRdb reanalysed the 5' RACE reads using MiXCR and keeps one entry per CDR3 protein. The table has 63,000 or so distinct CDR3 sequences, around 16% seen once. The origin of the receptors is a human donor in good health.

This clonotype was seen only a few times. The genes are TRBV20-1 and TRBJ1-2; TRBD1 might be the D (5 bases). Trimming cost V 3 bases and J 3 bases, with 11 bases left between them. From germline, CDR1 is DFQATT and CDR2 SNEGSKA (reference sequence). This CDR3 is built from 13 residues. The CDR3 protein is CSASADTYYGYTF. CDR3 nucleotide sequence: TGCAGTGCTAGTGCGGACACTTACTATGGCTACACCTTC.

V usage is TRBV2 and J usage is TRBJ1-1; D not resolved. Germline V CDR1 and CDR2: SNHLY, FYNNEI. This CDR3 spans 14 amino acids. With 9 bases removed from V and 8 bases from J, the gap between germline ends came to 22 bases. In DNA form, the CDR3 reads TGTGCCAGTACACCCGAGGCCACATCCTGGGAAGCTTTCTTT. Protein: CASTPEATSWEAFF.

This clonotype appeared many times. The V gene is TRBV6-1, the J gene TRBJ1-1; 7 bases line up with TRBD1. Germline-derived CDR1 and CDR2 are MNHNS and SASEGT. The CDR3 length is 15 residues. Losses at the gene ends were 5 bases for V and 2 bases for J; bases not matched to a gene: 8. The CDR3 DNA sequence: TGTGCCAGCAGTAAAGTGGCAGGGGGTAACACTGAAGCTTTCTTT. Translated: CASSKVAGGNTEAFF.

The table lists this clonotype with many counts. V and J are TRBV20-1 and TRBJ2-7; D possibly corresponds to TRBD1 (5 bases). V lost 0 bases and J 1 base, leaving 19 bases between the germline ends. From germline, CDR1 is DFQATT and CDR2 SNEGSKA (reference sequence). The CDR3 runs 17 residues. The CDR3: CSARDGARSILSYEQYF. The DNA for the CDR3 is TGCAGTGCTAGAGATGGGGCTAGAAGTATATTGTCCTACGAGCAGTACTTC.

This chain's CDR3 is CASSSVLNSYEQYF. CDR3 bases: TGTGCCAGCAGCTCGGTCCTCAACTCCTACGAGCAGTACTTC. The chain couples TRBV7-2 to TRBJ2-7; D gene uncertain. The CDR3 runs to 14 residues. Between the trimmed V and J ends, which lost 4 bases and 0 bases, there was a span of 10 bases. Per germline, CDR1 SGHTA and CDR2 FQGNSA.

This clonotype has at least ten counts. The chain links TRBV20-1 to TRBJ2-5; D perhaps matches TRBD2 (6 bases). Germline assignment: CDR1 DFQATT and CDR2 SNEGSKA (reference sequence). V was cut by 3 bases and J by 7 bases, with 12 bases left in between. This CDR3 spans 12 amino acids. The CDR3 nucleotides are TGCAGTGCTAGCGGGGGTGACGGGACCCAGTACTTC. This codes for CSASGGDGTQYF.

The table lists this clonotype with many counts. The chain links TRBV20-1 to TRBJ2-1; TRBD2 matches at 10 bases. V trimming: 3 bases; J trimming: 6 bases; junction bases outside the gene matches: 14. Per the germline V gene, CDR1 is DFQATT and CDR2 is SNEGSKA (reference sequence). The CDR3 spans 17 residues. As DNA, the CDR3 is TGCAGTGCTAGGGGCCTAGCGGGAGTAATCAGTAGCAATGAGCAGTTCTTC. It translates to CSARGLAGVISSNEQFF.

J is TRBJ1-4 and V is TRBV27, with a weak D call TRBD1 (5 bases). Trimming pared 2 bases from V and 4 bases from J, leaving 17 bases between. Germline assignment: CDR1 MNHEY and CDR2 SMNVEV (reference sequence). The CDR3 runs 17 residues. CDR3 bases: TGTGCCAGCAGTTTAGGAAGGCCGGGGCGTTTTAATGAAAAACTGTTTTTT. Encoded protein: CASSLGRPGRFNEKLFF.

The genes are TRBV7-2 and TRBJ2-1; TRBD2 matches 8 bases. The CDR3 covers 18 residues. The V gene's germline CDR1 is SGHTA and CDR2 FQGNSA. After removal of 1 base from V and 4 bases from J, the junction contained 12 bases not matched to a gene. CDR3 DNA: TGTGCCAGCAGCTTAGATCAGGTCGGACTAGCCTCTTACAATGAGCAGTTCTTC. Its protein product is CASSLDQVGLASYNEQFF.

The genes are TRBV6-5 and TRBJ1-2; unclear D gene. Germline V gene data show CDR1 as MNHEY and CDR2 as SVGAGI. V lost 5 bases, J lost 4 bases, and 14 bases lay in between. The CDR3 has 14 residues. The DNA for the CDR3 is TGTGCCAGCAGTAGCCGGAGCATCGGCTATGGCTACACCTTC. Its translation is CASSSRSIGYGYTF.

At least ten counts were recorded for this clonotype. The CDR3 loop reads CASSQEAGPTDTQYF. CDR3 DNA sequence: TGTGCCAGCAGCCAAGAAGCGGGACCCACAGATACGCAGTATTTT. J is TRBJ2-3 and V is TRBV4-2; 7 positions agree with TRBD2. Germline lookup yields CDR1 LGHNA and CDR2 YNFKEQ. The CDR3 has 15 residues. V lost 0 bases to trimming and J lost 2 bases; unmatched junction nucleotides: 2.

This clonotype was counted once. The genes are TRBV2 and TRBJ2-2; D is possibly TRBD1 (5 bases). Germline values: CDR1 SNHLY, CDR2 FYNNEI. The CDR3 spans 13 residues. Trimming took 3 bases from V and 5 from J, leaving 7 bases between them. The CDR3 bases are TGTGCCAGCAGTGAGAGGACAACCGGGGAGCTGTTTTTT. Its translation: CASSERTTGELFF.

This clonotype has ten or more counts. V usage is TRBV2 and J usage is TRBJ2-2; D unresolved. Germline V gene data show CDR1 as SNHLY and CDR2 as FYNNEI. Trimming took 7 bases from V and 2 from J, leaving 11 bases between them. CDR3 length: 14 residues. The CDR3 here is CASKGLVNTGELFF. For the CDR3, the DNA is TGTGCCAGCAAGGGTCTCGTTAACACCGGGGAGCTGTTTTTT.

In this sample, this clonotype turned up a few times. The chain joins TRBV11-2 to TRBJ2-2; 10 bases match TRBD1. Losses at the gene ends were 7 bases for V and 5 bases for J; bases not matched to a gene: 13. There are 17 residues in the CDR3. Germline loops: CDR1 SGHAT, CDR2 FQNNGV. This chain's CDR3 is CASIKFFGTGATGELFF. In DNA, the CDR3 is TGTGCCAGCATCAAGTTTTTCGGGACAGGGGCAACCGGGGAGCTGTTTTTT.

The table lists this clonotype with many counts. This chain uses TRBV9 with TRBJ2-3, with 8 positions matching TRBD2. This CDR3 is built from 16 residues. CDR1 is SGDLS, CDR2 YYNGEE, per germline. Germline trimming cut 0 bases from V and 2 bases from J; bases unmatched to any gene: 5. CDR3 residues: CASSVAALAVTDTQYF. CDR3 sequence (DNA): TGTGCCAGCAGCGTAGCGGCACTAGCGGTCACAGATACGCAGTATTTT. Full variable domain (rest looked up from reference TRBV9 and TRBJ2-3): DSGVTQTPKHLITATGQRVTLRCSPRSGDLSVYWYQQSLDQGLQFLIQYYNGEERAKGNILERFSAQQFPDLHSELNLSSLELGDSALYFCASSVAALAVTDTQYFGPGTRLTVL.

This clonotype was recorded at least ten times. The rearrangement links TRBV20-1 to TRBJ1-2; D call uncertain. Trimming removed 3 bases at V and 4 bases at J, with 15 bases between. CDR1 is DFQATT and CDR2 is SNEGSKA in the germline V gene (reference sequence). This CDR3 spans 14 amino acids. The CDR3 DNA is TGCAGTGCTAGGTCCTCTTCCGGCTTCTATGGCTACACCTTC. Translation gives CSARSSSGFYGYTF.